The 22 T cell receptor beta chains presented below share a single source sample, sequenced in a study of T cell clusters in autoimmune cytopenias. About 37,500 genome equivalents of blood DNA were amplified for TRB. TRB rearrangements were amplified by touch-down multiplex PCR with mixed TRB-A/B primers. TCRdb re-called the multiplex PCR reads and gives one entry per CDR3 protein, without DNA. The sample has about 2,000 distinct CDR3 sequences. Sequences were obtained from peripheral blood. Receptors originate from a human donor with an autoimmune cytopenia or autoimmune hepatitis (not recorded which).

Judged by frequency, this clonotype is large (0.1 to 1%). The rearrangement links TRBV6-5 to TRBJ2-1. Germline CDR1 MNHEY, CDR2 SVGAGI. There are 13 residues in the CDR3. This CDR3 reads CASRDGLYNEQFF.

Considering frequency, this clonotype is medium-sized (0.01 to 0.1%). The CDR3 sequence: CASSLRKFSNEQYF. The chain recombines TRBV12-3 or TRBV12-4 with TRBJ2-7. This CDR3 is 14 amino acids long.

This clonotype is identified as medium-sized (0.01 to 0.1%) from frequency. This chain's CDR3 is CASSFQGARSTGELFF. The chain carries TRBV7-3 and TRBJ2-2; TCRdb calls TRBD1, which cannot be checked without DNA. CDR1 is SGHTA, CDR2 FQGTGA, per germline. The CDR3 runs to 16 residues. Full variable domain (remainder filled in from reference TRBV7-3 and TRBJ2-2): GAGVSQTPSNKVTEKGKYVELRCDPISGHTALYWYRQSLGQGPEFLIYFQGTGAADDSGLPNDRFFAVRPEGSVSTLKIQRTERGDSAVYLCASSFQGARSTGELFFGEGSRLTVL.

This sequence joins TRBV20-1 and TRBJ2-4; TCRdb reports TRBD1, a call that lacks DNA to check it against. Germline CDR1 and CDR2: DFQATT and SNEGSKA (reference sequence). The CDR3 contains 13 residues. CDR3 region: CSAWNRAKNIQYF.

Here the CDR3 reads CASSQASSGGRETQYF. The J gene is TRBJ2-5, the V gene TRBV12-3 or TRBV12-4; without DNA, the TCRdb call of TRBD1 cannot be checked. The CDR3 runs to 16 residues.

Frequency places this clonotype as medium-sized. The chain couples TRBV27 to TRBJ2-5; the D call of TRBD1 rests on TCRdb alone, since no DNA is present to check it. CDR3 size: 14 residues. Germline V gene sequence: CDR1 MNHEY, CDR2 SMNVEV (reference sequence). The chain's CDR3 is CASSLGGGKETQYF.

This clonotype is classed as medium-sized by frequency. The CDR3 loop is CASTLIRAAPLATNEKLFF. The chain is built from TRBV5-4 and TRBJ1-4; no DNA is available, so the TRBD1 call from TCRdb remains unchecked. In germline, CDR1 is SGHNT, CDR2 YYREEE (reference sequence). This CDR3 comprises 19 residues.

According to its frequency, this clonotype is medium-sized. The rearrangement uses TRBV28 and TRBJ1-2. CDR1 and CDR2 (germline): MDHEN, SYDVKM. The CDR3 runs 12 residues. The CDR3 spells CATKEWVYGYTF.

This clonotype is identified as large from frequency. The CDR3 is CASSRTNSPLHF. The chain has TRBV6-5 and TRBJ1-6. Germline lookup yields CDR1 MNHEY and CDR2 SVGAGI. The CDR3 length is 12 residues.

In terms of frequency, this clonotype is medium-sized. The chain recombines TRBV5-1 with TRBJ2-6; TCRdb picks TRBD1, but there is no DNA to check that call. This CDR3 contains 17 residues. Per germline, CDR1 SGHRS and CDR2 YFSETQ. The chain's CDR3 is CASSLGGVGTGANVLTF.

Measured by frequency, this clonotype is medium-sized. The genes are TRBV5-4 and TRBJ2-2; checking the TCRdb D call of TRBD2 is not possible without DNA. The CDR3 loop spans 16 amino acids. The germline CDR1 and CDR2 sequences are SGHNT and YYREEE (reference sequence). The CDR3 spells CASSLGGLMNTGELFF. The full variable domain, rest sourced from reference TRBV5-4 and TRBJ2-2, is ETGVTQSPTHLIKTRGQQVTLRCSSQSGHNTVSWYQQALGQGPQFIFQYYREEENGRGNFPPRFSGLQFPNYSSELNVNALELDDSALYLCASSLGGLMNTGELFFGEGSRLTVL.

Considering frequency, this clonotype is medium-sized. The chain recombines TRBV18 with TRBJ1-1; the TCRdb call, TRBD1, lacks DNA for checking. The CDR3 spans 15 residues. The germline V gene encodes CDR1 KGHSH and CDR2 LQKENI. The CDR3 is CASSPNVQRRAEAFF.

Frequency places this clonotype as large. This rearrangement joins TRBV19 to TRBJ1-2; TCRdb lists TRBD1, though no DNA is available to test this call. Per germline, CDR1 LNHDA and CDR2 SQIVND (reference sequence). This CDR3 is built from 12 residues. CDR3 residues: CASSTQDRGYTF.

This clonotype is classed as medium-sized by frequency. The gene calls are TRBV20-1 and TRBJ2-3. This CDR3 has 12 residues. The germline gives CDR1 DFQATT, CDR2 SNEGSKA (reference sequence). The CDR3 loop is CSASRGADTQYF.

Frequency places this clonotype as medium-sized. V is TRBV19 and J is TRBJ1-3. Germline V gene sequence: CDR1 LNHDA, CDR2 SQIVND (reference sequence). The CDR3 has 17 residues. Here the CDR3 reads CASSTNGDFFSGNTIYF.

CDR3 amino acids: CASSLMRDGQPQHF. The chain carries TRBV28 and TRBJ1-5; TCRdb designates TRBD1, a call that cannot be tested without DNA. There are 14 residues in the CDR3. The germline V gene encodes CDR1 MDHEN and CDR2 SYDVKM.

Measured by frequency, this clonotype is medium-sized (0.01 to 0.1%). The CDR3 region is CASSISDNNQPQHF. The genes are TRBV19 and TRBJ1-5. CDR3 length equals 14 residues. Germline V gene lookup returns CDR1 LNHDA and CDR2 SQIVND (reference sequence).

This clonotype is medium-sized by frequency. The CDR3: CSALRTERGAYEQYF. The J gene is TRBJ2-7, the V gene TRBV20-1; no DNA is available, so the TRBD1 call from TCRdb remains unchecked. The germline gives CDR1 DFQATT, CDR2 SNEGSKA (reference sequence). CDR3 size: 15 residues.

The chain employs TRBV28 and TRBJ2-5; TCRdb gives TRBD1 as the D gene, but with no DNA this cannot be confirmed. This CDR3 is 15 amino acids long. Germline CDR1 is MDHEN and CDR2 is SYDVKM. CDR3 region: CASSLGTGAQETQYF.

By frequency, this clonotype is medium-sized. The chain is built from TRBV4-3 and TRBJ2-3; TCRdb gives TRBD1 as the D gene, but with no DNA this cannot be confirmed. Per the germline V gene, CDR1 is LGHNA and CDR2 is YSLEER. The CDR3 runs 14 residues. The CDR3 here is CASSQDRGADTQYF.

Considering frequency, this clonotype is large (0.1 to 1%). The V and J genes are TRBV5-5 and TRBJ2-2. The CDR3 loop spans 15 amino acids. Per the germline V gene, CDR1 is SGHKS and CDR2 is YYEKEE (reference sequence). CDR3 in amino acids: CASSLVWGNTGELFF.

By frequency, this clonotype is medium-sized (0.01 to 0.1%). V gene TRBV20-1 combines with J gene TRBJ2-7; with no DNA, the TCRdb D assignment of TRBD1 cannot be verified. The CDR3 totals 15 residues. Germline-derived CDR1 and CDR2 are DFQATT and SNEGSKA (reference sequence). CDR3 loop: CSASGHPQTTYEQYF.